The 13 T cell receptor beta chains presented below share a single source sample, sequenced in a study of blood T cell repertoires in COVID-19. The data were produced by immunoSEQ multiplex PCR, yet TCRdb's version contains in-frame clones alone and is incomplete. The table includes under 250,000 clones, roughly 80% detected once. Sequenced sample: peripheral blood. The receptors were sampled from a woman aged 55 to 70 who had recovered from COVID-19.

The rearrangement joins TRBV10-1 to TRBJ2-7, with D uncertain. Deletions cut 8 bases from V and 4 bases from J, with 15 bases between. CDR1 and CDR2 (germline): WNHNN, SYGVQD (reference sequence). There are 13 residues in the CDR3. In nucleotides, the CDR3 is TGCGCCAGCGGCGGCCAGCGCCAATACGAGCAGTACTTC. The encoded protein is CASGGQRQYEQYF.

The V and J genes are TRBV9 and TRBJ2-2; TRBD1 might be the D (8 bases). The germline V gene encodes CDR1 SGDLS and CDR2 YYNGEE. The V and J ends lost 3 bases and 5 bases respectively, with 14 bases between them. The CDR3 covers 15 residues. DNA for the CDR3: TGTGCCAGCAGCGACCACAGGGGGGGGACCGGGGAGCTGTTTTTT. This codes for CASSDHRGGTGELFF.

The V gene is TRBV11-2, the J gene TRBJ2-7, with TRBD2 identical over 12 bases. Germline values: CDR1 SGHAT, CDR2 FQNNGV. The J segment lost 4 bases and the V segment lost 1 base, leaving 2 bases of the junction unmatched. CDR3 length: 15 amino acids. CDR3: CASSLGLAGVYEQYF. The CDR3 DNA follows: TGTGCCAGCAGCTTAGGACTAGCGGGGGTGTACGAGCAGTACTTC.

DNA for the CDR3: TGTGCCAGCAGTCAAAGACTAGCGGGGGGGCCGGGGCCAGATACGCAGTATTTT. Protein sequence: CASSQRLAGGPGPDTQYF. J is TRBJ2-3 and V is TRBV27, with TRBD2 matching 14 bases. CDR1 and CDR2 from the germline V gene are MNHEY and SMNVEV (reference sequence). V dropped 5 bases and J dropped 4; count of bases not matched to a gene: 11. The CDR3 is 18 residues long.

The V and J genes are TRBV5-1 and TRBJ1-2; 8 bases fit TRBD1. Trimming cost V 4 bases and J 8 bases; bases outside gene matches: 7. The CDR3 contains 13 residues. Germline values: CDR1 SGHRS, CDR2 YFSETQ. In DNA form, the CDR3 reads TGCGCCAGCAGCCTACAGGGGGTAGAGGGCTACACCTTC. Translating it yields CASSLQGVEGYTF.

The gene calls are TRBV11-2 and TRBJ1-1; D remains ambiguous. CDR3 length: 13 amino acids. V was pared by 0 bases and J by 8 bases, with 10 bases between. The germline V gene has CDR1 SGHAT and CDR2 FQNNGV. CDR3 sequence reads: CASSLDRTTEAFF. Here the CDR3 DNA reads TGTGCCAGCAGCTTAGATCGCACAACCGAAGCTTTCTTT.

The chain employs TRBV9 and TRBJ2-3; 8 bases fit TRBD2. This CDR3 has 16 residues. Germline V gene data show CDR1 as SGDLS and CDR2 as YYNGEE. Trimming removed 1 base from V and 3 bases from J; junction bases left unmatched: 7. Here the CDR3 reads CASSVNSAGGTDTQYF. The CDR3 DNA follows: TGTGCCAGCAGCGTAAATAGCGCGGGGGGAACAGATACGCAGTATTTT.

This clone was seen only a few times. The rearrangement joins TRBV6-5 to TRBJ2-4; 10 bases are a match to TRBD1. This CDR3 has 11 amino acids. Germline-derived CDR1 and CDR2 are MNHEY and SVGAGI. With V trimmed by 10 bases and J by 8 bases, 2 bases remained unmatched. The CDR3 protein is CATGQGDIQYF. The CDR3 region has the DNA TGTGCCACCGGACAGGGGGACATTCAGTACTTC.

CDR3 sequence: CASSLEGQGNGELFF. For the CDR3, the DNA is TGCGCCAGCAGCTTGGAGGGACAGGGGAACGGGGAGCTGTTTTTT. The chain is built from TRBV5-1 and TRBJ2-2, with 10 bases that match TRBD1. CDR1 and CDR2 from the germline V gene are SGHRS and YFSETQ. The trim removed 0 bases at V and 7 bases at J, leaving 3 bases unmatched. The CDR3 is made up of 15 amino acids.

V and J are TRBV2 and TRBJ2-5, with 7 bases lining up with TRBD2. Germline-derived CDR1 and CDR2 are SNHLY and FYNNEI. This CDR3 has 14 amino acids. J lost 1 base, V lost 6 bases, and 5 bases had no gene match. CDR3 sequence: CASRGAGFQETQYF. As DNA, the CDR3 is TGTGCCAGCAGGGGAGCGGGGTTCCAAGAGACCCAGTACTTC.

V is TRBV29-1 and J is TRBJ2-5; D perhaps matches TRBD2 (7 bases). The CDR3 is 13 amino acids. Germline assignment: CDR1 SQVTM and CDR2 ANQGSEA. Trimming removed 3 bases from V and 5 bases from J, with 13 bases in between. CDR3 nucleotide sequence: TGCAGCGTTGAGCGGGGGCCGAGGGAGACCCAGTACTTC. Translation: CSVERGPRETQYF.

The chain joins TRBV3-1 (or the pseudogene TRBV3-2) to TRBJ2-5; weak D call: TRBD1 (5 bases). The CDR3 covers 15 residues. V lost 0 bases and J lost 1, with 9 bases in between. Germline V gene sequence: CDR1 LGHDT, CDR2 YNNKEL (reference sequence). The CDR3 DNA follows: TGTGCCAGCAGCCAAGACAGGGCGGTCCAAGAGACCCAGTACTTC. Translated: CASSQDRAVQETQYF.

The gene calls are TRBV2 and TRBJ2-5, with 8 bases aligning to TRBD2. CDR3 size: 13 residues. Germline V CDR1 and CDR2: SNHLY, FYNNEI. Germline trimming cut 8 bases from V and 5 bases from J; bases unmatched to any gene: 7. The CDR3 DNA reads TGTGCCAGCGCCGGGGGGGCCGGGGAGACCCAGTACTTC. As protein: CASAGGAGETQYF.